This T cell receptor beta chain is drawn from a study of blood T cell repertoires in COVID-19. Study overall: COVID-19 samples collected from the United States, Italy and Spain covered acute and convalescent phases. T cells, B-cell-depleted T cells, or PBMCs provided the cDNA or gDNA that served as material.

This study enrolled people aged roughly 18 to 100 from about two dozen US geographic areas. Each participant's cohort was designated according to participant-reported clinical history. Repertoires were generated with immunoSEQ multiplex PCR, while TCRdb's copy carries only in-frame clones and drops some. This sample has about 230,000 clones, with around 92% found just once. Germline CDR1 is MGHRA and CDR2 is YSYEKL. Germline trimming cut 6 bases from V and 9 bases from J; bases unmatched to any gene: 18. The CDR3 consists of 18 residues. The V and J genes are TRBV4-1 and TRBJ2-1, with TRBD2 identical over 12 bases. The TCR comes from a woman in her 30s with acute COVID-19. Material for sequencing was PBMCs or T cells enriched from blood (not recorded which). The CDR3 loop reads CASRSMPLTSGGRGEQFF. The CDR3 DNA sequence: TGCGCCAGCAGATCAATGCCCTTGACTAGCGGGGGACGGGGTGAGCAGTTCTTC.